Sequencing of this T cell receptor (beta chain) was carried out in a study of beta chain features in type 1 diabetes. Study-level points and caveats: Type 1 diabetes patients showed a moderate but significant shortening of TCRB CDR3s in all four CD4+ subsets.

Germline V gives CDR1 SNHLY, CDR2 FYNNEI. The CDR3 runs to 16 residues. Trimming cost V 5 bases and J 1 base, with 18 bases left between them. The entirety of the isolated RNA underwent reverse transcription, so expressed TCRB transcripts were sequenced. Naive, central memory and regulatory T cell samples came to a mean of around 3.5 million reads. TCRdb's copy holds only in-frame clones and misses some; the assay was immunoSEQ multiplex PCR. The table shows 130,000 to 150,000 clones, with approximately 13% occurring only once. Turning to this clone: Antigen specificity is unknown.

This clonotype was sampled from a man aged 18-30 years with type 1 diabetes. The gene calls are TRBV2 and TRBJ2-7; no clear D gene. Sequencing was performed on central memory CD4+ T cells from blood. The CDR3 DNA sequence: TGTGCCAGCAGTCCGCTAGATTTGGGGATTTCCTACGAGCAGTACTTC. It specifies CASSPLDLGISYEQYF. Variable domain in full (rest from reference TRBV2 and TRBJ2-7): EPEVTQTPSHQVTQMGQEVILRCVPISNHLYFYWYRQILGQKVEFLVSFYNNEISEKSEIFDDQFSVERPDGSNFTLKIRSTKLEDSAMYFCASSPLDLGISYEQYFGPGTRLTVT.